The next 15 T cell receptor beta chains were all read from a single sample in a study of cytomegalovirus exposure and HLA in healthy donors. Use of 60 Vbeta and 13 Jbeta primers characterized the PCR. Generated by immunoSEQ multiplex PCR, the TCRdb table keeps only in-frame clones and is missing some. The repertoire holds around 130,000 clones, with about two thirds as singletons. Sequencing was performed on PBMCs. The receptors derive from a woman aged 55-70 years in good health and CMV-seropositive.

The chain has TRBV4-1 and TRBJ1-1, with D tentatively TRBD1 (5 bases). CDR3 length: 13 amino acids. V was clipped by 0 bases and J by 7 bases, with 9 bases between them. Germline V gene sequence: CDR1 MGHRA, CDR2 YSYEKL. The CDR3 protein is CASSQEGGVEAFF. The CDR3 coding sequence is TGCGCCAGCAGCCAAGAAGGAGGGGTTGAAGCTTTCTTT.

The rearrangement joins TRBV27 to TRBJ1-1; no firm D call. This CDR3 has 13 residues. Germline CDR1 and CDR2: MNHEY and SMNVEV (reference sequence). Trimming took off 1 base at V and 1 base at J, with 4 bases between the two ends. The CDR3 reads CASSLWQNTEAFF. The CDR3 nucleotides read TGTGCCAGCAGTTTATGGCAGAACACTGAAGCTTTCTTT.

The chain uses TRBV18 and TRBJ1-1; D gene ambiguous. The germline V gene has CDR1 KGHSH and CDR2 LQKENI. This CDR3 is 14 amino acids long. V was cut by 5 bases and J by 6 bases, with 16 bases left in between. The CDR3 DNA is TGTGCCAGCTCAACCGGGGAGGTAGAGCCTGAAGCTTTCTTT. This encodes CASSTGEVEPEAFF.

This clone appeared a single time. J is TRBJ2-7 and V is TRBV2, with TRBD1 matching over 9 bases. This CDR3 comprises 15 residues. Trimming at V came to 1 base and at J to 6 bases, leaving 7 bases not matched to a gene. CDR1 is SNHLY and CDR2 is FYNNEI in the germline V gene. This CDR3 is CASSEVGTGSAEQYF. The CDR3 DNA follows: TGTGCCAGCAGTGAAGTGGGGACAGGGTCAGCCGAGCAGTACTTC.

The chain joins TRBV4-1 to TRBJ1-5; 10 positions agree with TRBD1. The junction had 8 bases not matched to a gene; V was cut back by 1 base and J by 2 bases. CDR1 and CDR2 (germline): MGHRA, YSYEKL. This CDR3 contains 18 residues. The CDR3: CASSQGLRGTGGNQPQHF. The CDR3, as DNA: TGCGCCAGCAGCCAAGGGCTCCGTGGGACAGGGGGCAATCAGCCCCAGCATTTT.

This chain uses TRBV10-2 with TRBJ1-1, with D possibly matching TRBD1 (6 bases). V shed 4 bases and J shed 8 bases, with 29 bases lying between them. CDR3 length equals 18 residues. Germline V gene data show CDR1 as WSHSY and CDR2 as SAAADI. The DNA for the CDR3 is TGCGCCAGCAGTGGATCAGTAAGCCCCGGGACACGGGGCGGGGAAGCTTTCTTT. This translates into CASSGSVSPGTRGGEAFF.

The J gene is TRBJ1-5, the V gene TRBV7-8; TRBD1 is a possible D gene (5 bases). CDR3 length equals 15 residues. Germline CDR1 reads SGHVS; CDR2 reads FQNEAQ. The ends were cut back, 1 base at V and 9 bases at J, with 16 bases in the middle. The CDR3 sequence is CASSLGVQGPRPQHF. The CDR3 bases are TGTGCCAGCAGCTTAGGGGTCCAGGGCCCAAGGCCCCAGCATTTT.

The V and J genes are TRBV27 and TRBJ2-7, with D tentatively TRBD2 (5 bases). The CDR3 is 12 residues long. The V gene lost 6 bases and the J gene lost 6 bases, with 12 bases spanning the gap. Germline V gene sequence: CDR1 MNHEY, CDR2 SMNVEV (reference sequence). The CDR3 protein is CASSPTAGEQYF. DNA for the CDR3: TGTGCCAGCAGCCCCACCGCGGGCGAGCAGTACTTC.

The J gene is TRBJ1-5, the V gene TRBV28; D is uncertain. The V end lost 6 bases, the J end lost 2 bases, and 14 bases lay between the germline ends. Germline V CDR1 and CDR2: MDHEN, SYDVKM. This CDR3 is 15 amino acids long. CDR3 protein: CASSPPYGGNQPQHF. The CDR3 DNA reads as TGTGCCAGCAGCCCGCCGTACGGAGGCAATCAGCCCCAGCATTTT.

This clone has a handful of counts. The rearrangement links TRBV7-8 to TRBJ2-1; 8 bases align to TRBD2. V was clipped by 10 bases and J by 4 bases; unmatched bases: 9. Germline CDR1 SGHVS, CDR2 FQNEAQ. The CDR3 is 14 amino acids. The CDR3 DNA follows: TGTGCCATACACAGGCGGGGGGTATACAATGAGCAGTTCTTC. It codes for CAIHRRGVYNEQFF.

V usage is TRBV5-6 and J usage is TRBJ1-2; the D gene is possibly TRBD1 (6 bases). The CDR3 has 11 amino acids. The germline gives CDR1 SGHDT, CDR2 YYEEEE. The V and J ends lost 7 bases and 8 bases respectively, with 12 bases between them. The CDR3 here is CASSGGGGYTF. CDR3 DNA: TGTGCCAGCTCGGGGGGGGGCGGCTACACCTTC.

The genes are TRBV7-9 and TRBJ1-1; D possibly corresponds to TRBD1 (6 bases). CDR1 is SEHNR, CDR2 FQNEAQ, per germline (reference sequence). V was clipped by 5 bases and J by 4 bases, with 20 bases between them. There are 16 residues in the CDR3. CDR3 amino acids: CASSPIEQGRGTEAFF. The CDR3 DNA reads TGTGCCAGCAGCCCGATAGAGCAGGGGAGAGGCACTGAAGCTTTCTTT. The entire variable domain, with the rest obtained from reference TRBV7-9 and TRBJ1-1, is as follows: DTGVSQNPRHKITKRGQNVTFRCDPISEHNRLYWYRQTLGQGPEFLTYFQNEAQLEKSRLLSDRFSAERPKGSFSTLEIQRTEQGDSAMYLCASSPIEQGRGTEAFFGQGTRLTVV.

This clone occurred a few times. The CDR3 is CASSDGDSNFWNSPLHF. In DNA form, the CDR3 reads TGTGCCAGCAGCGACGGGGACAGCAATTTTTGGAATTCACCCCTCCACTTT. The genes are TRBV11-2 and TRBJ1-6, with 7 bases identical to TRBD1. With 5 bases clipped from V and 7 bases from J, the junction kept 14 bases outside the gene matches. Germline V gene data show CDR1 as SGHAT and CDR2 as FQNNGV. CDR3 length equals 17 residues.

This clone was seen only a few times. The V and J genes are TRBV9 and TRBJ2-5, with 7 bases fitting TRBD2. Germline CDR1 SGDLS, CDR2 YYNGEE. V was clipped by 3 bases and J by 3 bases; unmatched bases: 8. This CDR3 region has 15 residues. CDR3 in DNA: TGTGCCAGCAGCGCCGGGACTATACAAAAAGAGACCCAGTACTTC. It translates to CASSAGTIQKETQYF. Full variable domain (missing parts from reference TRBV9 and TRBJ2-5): DSGVTQTPKHLITATGQRVTLRCSPRSGDLSVYWYQQSLDQGLQFLIQYYNGEERAKGNILERFSAQQFPDLHSELNLSSLELGDSALYFCASSAGTIQKETQYFGPGTRLLVL.

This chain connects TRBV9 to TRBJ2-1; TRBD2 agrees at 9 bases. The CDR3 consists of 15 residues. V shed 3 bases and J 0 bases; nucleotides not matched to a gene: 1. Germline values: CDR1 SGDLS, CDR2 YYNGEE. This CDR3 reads CASSGSGGSYNEQFF. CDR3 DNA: TGTGCCAGCAGCGGTAGCGGGGGCTCCTACAATGAGCAGTTCTTC.